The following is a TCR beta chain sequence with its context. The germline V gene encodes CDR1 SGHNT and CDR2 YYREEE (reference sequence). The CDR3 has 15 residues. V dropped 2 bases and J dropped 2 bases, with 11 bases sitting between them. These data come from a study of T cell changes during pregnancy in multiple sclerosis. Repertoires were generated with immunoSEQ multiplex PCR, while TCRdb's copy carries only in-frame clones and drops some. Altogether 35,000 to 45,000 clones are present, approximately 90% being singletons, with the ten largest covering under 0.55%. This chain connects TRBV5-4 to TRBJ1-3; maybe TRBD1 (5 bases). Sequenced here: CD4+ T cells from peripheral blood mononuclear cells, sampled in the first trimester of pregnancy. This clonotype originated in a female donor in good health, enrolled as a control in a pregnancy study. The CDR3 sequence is CASSFAGGAGNTIYF. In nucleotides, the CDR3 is TGTGCCAGCAGCTTTGCCGGGGGGGCTGGAAACACCATATATTTT.